The source of this T cell receptor (beta chain) is a study of OX40 agonist ivuxolimab in advanced cancers. The wider study: Dosing consisted of intravenous ivuxolimab at 0.01 to 10 mg/kg every 2 weeks. Enrolled patients in dose escalation had cancers that were hepatocellular carcinoma, melanoma, renal cell or head and neck cancer.

TCRdb's table, derived via immunoSEQ multiplex PCR, lists solely in-frame clones and lacks some. The sample lists roughly 23,000 clones; roughly 80% were seen once. The CDR3 runs 13 residues. From germline, CDR1 is MNHEY and CDR2 SVGAGI. The V segment lost 1 base and the J segment 5 bases; nucleotides outside the gene matches: 1. The TCR originated in an adult with an advanced solid tumor such as melanoma, head and neck, liver or kidney cancer. This sample comprised CD4+ or CD8+ T cells sorted from blood, obtained in a trial of the OX40 agonist ivuxolimab. The chain combines TRBV6-5 with TRBJ2-5; 7 bases align to TRBD2. In DNA form, the CDR3 reads TGTGCCAGCAGTTACTGGGGAGGGGAGACCCAGTACTTC. It encodes CASSYWGGETQYF.